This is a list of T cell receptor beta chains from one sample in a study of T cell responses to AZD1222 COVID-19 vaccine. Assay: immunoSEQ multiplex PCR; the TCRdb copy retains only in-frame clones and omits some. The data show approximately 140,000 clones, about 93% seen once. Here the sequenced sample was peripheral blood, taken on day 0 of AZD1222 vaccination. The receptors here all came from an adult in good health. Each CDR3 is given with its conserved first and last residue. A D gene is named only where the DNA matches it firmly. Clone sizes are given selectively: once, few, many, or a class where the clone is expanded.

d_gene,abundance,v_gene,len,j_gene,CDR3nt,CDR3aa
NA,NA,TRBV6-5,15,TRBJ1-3,TGTGCCAGCAGTTACTCGAAGGCTACTGGAAACACCATATATTTT,CASSYSKATGNTIYF
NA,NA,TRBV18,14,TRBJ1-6,TGTGCCAGCTCACCAGTGGCCCGGGATTCACCCCTCCACTTT,CASSPVARDSPLHF
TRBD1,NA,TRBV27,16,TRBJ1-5,TGTGCCAGCAGTACCAGACAGGGGTTAAAGGATCAGCCCCAGCATTTT,CASSTRQGLKDQPQHF
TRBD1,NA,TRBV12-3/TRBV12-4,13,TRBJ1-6,TGTGCCAGCAGTGCGGGACAGAATTCACCCCTCCACTTT,CASSAGQNSPLHF
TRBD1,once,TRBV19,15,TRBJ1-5,TGTGCCAGTTCCGACAGGGGCCTAGGGGGGCAGCCCCAGCATTTT,CASSDRGLGGQPQHF
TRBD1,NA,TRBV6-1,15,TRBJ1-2,TGTGCCAGCAGTGAGGGACAGGGGGCGTGGTATGGCTACACCTTC,CASSEGQGAWYGYTF
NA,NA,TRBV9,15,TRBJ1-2,TGTGCCAGCAGCGTAGATGGCTCCCCCAACTATGGCTACACCTTC,CASSVDGSPNYGYTF
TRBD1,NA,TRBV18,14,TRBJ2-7,TGTGCCAGCTCAAGGGGACAGAGCTCCTACGAGCAGTACTTC,CASSRGQSSYEQYF
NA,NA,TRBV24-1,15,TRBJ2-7,TGTGCCACCAGTGATAGCCGGGACGCCACCTACGAGCAGTACTTC,CATSDSRDATYEQYF
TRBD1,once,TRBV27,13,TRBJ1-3,TGTGCCAGCAGACTACAGGGGGAGTCGACCATATATTTT,CASRLQGESTIYF
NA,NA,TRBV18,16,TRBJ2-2,TGTGCCAGCTCACCAACATCCAGACCGAACACCGGGGAGCTGTTTTTT,CASSPTSRPNTGELFF
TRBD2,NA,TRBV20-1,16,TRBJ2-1,TGCAGTGCTAGTATGCCGACTAGCGGGAGTTGGAATGAGCAGTTCTTC,CSASMPTSGSWNEQFF
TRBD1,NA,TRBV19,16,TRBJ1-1,TGTGCCACTCTTGGGGGGACAGGGACCATGAACACTGAAGCTTTCTTT,CATLGGTGTMNTEAFF
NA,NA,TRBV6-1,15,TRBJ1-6,TGTGCCAGCAGTGAAGTTGGGGGCCATAATTCACCCCTCCACTTT,CASSEVGGHNSPLHF
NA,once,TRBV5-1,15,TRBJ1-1,TGCGCCAGCAGCTTGGACCACGGGGACCCGACCGAAGCTTTCTTT,CASSLDHGDPTEAFF
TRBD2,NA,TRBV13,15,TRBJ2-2,TGTGCCAGCAGCTTACGGGGGGAGAACACCGGGGAGCTGTTTTTT,CASSLRGENTGELFF
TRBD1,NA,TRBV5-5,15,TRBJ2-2,TGTGCCAGCAGCTTCGGGACAGCGAACACCGGGGAGCTGTTTTTT,CASSFGTANTGELFF
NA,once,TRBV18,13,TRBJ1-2,TGTGCCAGCTCACTCCAGGAACAGTATGGCTACACCTTC,CASSLQEQYGYTF
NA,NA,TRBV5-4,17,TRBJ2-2,TGTGCCAGCAGCCGAGCGCAGGGAGCCTTCAACACCGGGGAGCTGTTTTTT,CASSRAQGAFNTGELFF
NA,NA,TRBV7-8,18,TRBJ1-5,TGTGCCAGCAGCTTAGTTGTTAGAACACAATTTAGCAATCAGCCCCAGCATTTT,CASSLVVRTQFSNQPQHF
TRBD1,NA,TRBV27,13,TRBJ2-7,TGTGCCGCCGGGACAGGGAGGACCTACGAGCAGTACTTC,CAAGTGRTYEQYF
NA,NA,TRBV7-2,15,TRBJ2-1,TGTGCCAGCAGCTCAACAGGGAACTCCTACAATGAGCAGTTCTTC,CASSSTGNSYNEQFF
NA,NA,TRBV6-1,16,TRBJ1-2,TGTGCCAGCAGTGGAAGCCTCAGGGAGCAGGCAGGGGGCTACACCTTC,CASSGSLREQAGGYTF
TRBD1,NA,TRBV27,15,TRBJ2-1,TGTGCCAGCAGTATCGACAGGGTACCCTACAATGAGCAGTTCTTC,CASSIDRVPYNEQFF
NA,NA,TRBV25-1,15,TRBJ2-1,TGTGCCAGCAGTATTCAGGGGAACTCCTACAATGAGCAGTTCTTC,CASSIQGNSYNEQFF
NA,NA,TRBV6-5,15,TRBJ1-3,TGTGCCAGCAGTTACTCTGGCCGAACTGGAAACACCATATATTTT,CASSYSGRTGNTIYF
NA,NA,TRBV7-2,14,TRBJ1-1,TGTGCCAGCAGCTTCCGACGGGGGAACACTGAAGCTTTCTTT,CASSFRRGNTEAFF
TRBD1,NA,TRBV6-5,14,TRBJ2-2,TGTGCCAGCAGAGGGGGCGCGGACACCGGGGAGCTGTTTTTT,CASRGGADTGELFF
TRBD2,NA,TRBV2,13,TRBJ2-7,TGTGCCAGCAGTGGTGGACTAGCAATCGAGCAGTACTTC,CASSGGLAIEQYF
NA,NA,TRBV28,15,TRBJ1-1,TGTGCCAGCAGTTTATCTATGGCAGGGGACACTGAAGCTTTCTTT,CASSLSMAGDTEAFF
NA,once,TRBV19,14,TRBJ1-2,TGTGCCAGTAACCCGGGTTGGATTAATTTGGGCTACACCTTC,CASNPGWINLGYTF
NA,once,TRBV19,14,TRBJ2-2,TGTGCCACCTCGACTCCCGTGGACACCGGGGAGCTGTTTTTT,CATSTPVDTGELFF
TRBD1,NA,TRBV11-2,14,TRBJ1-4,TGTGCCAGCAGCCCCGGGACAGGGTGGGAAAAACTGTTTTTT,CASSPGTGWEKLFF
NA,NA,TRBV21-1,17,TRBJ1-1,TGTGCCAGCAGCAAAGCAGGGAAATGGGTGTGGAGCACTGAAGCTTTCTTT,CASSKAGKWVWSTEAFF
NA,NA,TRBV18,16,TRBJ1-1,TGTGCCAGCTCACCGAGAGGGGGGGGCGCAGAAACTGAAGCTTTCTTT,CASSPRGGGAETEAFF
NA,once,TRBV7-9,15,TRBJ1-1,TGTGCCAGCAGCATGGGGAGGGGGGTGAACACTGAAGCTTTCTTT,CASSMGRGVNTEAFF
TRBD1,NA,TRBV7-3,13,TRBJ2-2,TGTGCCAGCAGCCTCGGACAGGACGGGGAGCTGTTTTTT,CASSLGQDGELFF
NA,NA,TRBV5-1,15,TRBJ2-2,TGCGCCACCTCTCGATTCAGCGCGAACACCGGGGAGCTGTTTTTT,CATSRFSANTGELFF
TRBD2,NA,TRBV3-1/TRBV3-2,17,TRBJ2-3,TGTGCCAGCAGCCAAGATCTTCCTAGCGGCCGCACAGATACGCAGTATTTT,CASSQDLPSGRTDTQYF
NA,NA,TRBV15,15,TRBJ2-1,TGTGCCACCAGCAGAGAACGGATCTCCTACAATGAGCAGTTCTTC,CATSRERISYNEQFF
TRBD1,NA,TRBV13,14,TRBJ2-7,TGTGCCAGCAGCCGGACAGGCCGCTCCTACGAGCAGTACTTC,CASSRTGRSYEQYF
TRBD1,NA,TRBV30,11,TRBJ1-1,TGTGCCTGGAGGAAGGGACAGCGGGCTTTCTTT,CAWRKGQRAFF
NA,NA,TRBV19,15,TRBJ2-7,TGTGCCAGTAGTATTTCCAGCGTCAAGGCCTACGAGCAGTACTTC,CASSISSVKAYEQYF
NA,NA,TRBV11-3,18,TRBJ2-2,TGTGCCAGCAGCCCGAGCCACATGGCGGTGGGGAACACCGGGGAGCTGTTTTTT,CASSPSHMAVGNTGELFF
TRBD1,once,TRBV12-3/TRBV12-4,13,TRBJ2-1,TGTGCCAGCCTCCCAAAGGGGGCCAATGAGCAGTTCTTC,CASLPKGANEQFF
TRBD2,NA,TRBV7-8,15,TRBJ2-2,TGTGCCAGCAGCTCGGGACTAGCGGGAACCGGGGAGCTGTTTTTT,CASSSGLAGTGELFF
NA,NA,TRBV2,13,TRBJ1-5,TGTGCCATCGCCGGCGAAGCGGGTCAGCCCCAGCATTTT,CAIAGEAGQPQHF
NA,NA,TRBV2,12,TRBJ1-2,TGTGCCAGCAGTGAAGTAGGTGGCGGCTACACCTTC,CASSEVGGGYTF
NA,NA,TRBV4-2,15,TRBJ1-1,TGTGCCAGCACCCCTGGGACGGGCGAGACCACTGAAGCTTTCTTT,CASTPGTGETTEAFF
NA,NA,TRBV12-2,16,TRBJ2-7,TGTGCAAGTCGGGACACTTGGGGGGCAACCACCTACGAGCAGTACTTC,CASRDTWGATTYEQYF